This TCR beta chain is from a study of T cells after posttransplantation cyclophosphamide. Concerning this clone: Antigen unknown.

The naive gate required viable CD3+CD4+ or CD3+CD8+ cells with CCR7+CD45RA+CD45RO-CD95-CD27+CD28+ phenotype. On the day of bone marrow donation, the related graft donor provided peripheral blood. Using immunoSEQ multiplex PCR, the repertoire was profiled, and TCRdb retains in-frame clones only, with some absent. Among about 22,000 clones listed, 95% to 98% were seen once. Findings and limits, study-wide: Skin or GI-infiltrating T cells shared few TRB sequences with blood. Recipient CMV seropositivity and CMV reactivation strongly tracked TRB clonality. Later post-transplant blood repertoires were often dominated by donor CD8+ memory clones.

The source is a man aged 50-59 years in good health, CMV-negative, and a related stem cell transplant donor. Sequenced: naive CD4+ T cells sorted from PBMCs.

The CDR3: CASSADRAYNEQFF. DNA for the CDR3: TGTGCCAGCAGCGCCGACAGGGCCTACAATGAGCAGTTCTTC. V is TRBV5-4 and J is TRBJ2-1; TRBD1 matches at 7 bases. The junction had 3 bases not matched to a gene; V was cut back by 4 bases and J by 2 bases. The CDR3 loop spans 14 amino acids. Germline lookup yields CDR1 SGHNT and CDR2 YYREEE (reference sequence).